This is a list of T cell receptor beta chains from one sample in a study of T cell responses to AZD1222 COVID-19 vaccine. Repertoires were generated with immunoSEQ multiplex PCR, while TCRdb's copy carries only in-frame clones and drops some. The table lists about 140,000 clones, 93% of them singletons, with about 5.1% in the top ten. Sequencing used peripheral blood, obtained on day 0 of AZD1222 vaccination. The receptors originated from an adult in good health. Both conserved end residues are part of each CDR3. D genes are given only for firm matches. A row's size may be missing; if present it is once, few, many or a size class.

abundance	v_gene	d_gene	j_gene	len	CDR3nt	CDR3aa
-	TRBV28	-	TRBJ1-1	13	TGTGCCAGCAGCCCCGGGGGGAACACTGAAGCTTTCTTT	CASSPGGNTEAFF
-	TRBV28	-	TRBJ2-1	13	TGTGCCAGCAGCCCCATGGGCGACAATGAGCAGTTCTTC	CASSPMGDNEQFF
-	TRBV2	TRBD2	TRBJ2-7	15	TGTGCCAGCACCTGGACTAGCGGGAACCCTTACGAGCAGTACTTC	CASTWTSGNPYEQYF
-	TRBV29-1	TRBD1	TRBJ1-1	14	TGCAGCGTTGGACTACAGGGGGATGGCACTGAAGCTTTCTTT	CSVGLQGDGTEAFF
-	TRBV14	-	TRBJ1-2	15	TGTGCCAGCAGCACCCGGACGCAGGGAACCTATGGCTACACCTTC	CASSTRTQGTYGYTF
few	TRBV10-2	-	TRBJ2-2	13	TGCGCCAGCAAAAAAATAGGGGCCGGGGAGCTGTTTTTT	CASKKIGAGELFF
few	TRBV28	-	TRBJ2-2	14	TGTGCCAGCGGAACAGGGAGAGGGGCCGGGGAGCTGTTTTTT	CASGTGRGAGELFF
-	TRBV25-1	TRBD2	TRBJ2-3	14	TGTGCCAGCACCAACGGGAGGGGGACAGATACGCAGTATTTT	CASTNGRGTDTQYF
-	TRBV4-1	-	TRBJ2-1	13	TGCGCCAGCAGCCAAGGGCTCTACAATGAGCAGTTCTTC	CASSQGLYNEQFF
-	TRBV19	TRBD2	TRBJ2-1	14	TGTGCCAGTAGCGGGGGGGCGAACTACAATGAGCAGTTCTTC	CASSGGANYNEQFF
-	TRBV28	-	TRBJ2-7	11	TGTGCCAGCAGTCTAGTACACGAGCAGTACTTC	CASSLVHEQYF
-	TRBV29-1	-	TRBJ1-5	12	TGCAGCGTTGAAGGTGAGGATAAGCCCCAGCATTTT	CSVEGEDKPQHF
-	TRBV19	TRBD2	TRBJ2-7	14	TGTGCCAGCCGGACTAGCGGGAGGGGGTACGAGCAGTACTTC	CASRTSGRGYEQYF
-	TRBV19	-	TRBJ1-1	16	TGTGCCAGTAGTTCGGAGGGACTCTCCGAGGCCACTGAAGCTTTCTTT	CASSSEGLSEATEAFF
-	TRBV19	-	TRBJ1-5	13	TGTGCCAGTAGTAAGCAGGGGAGGCAGCCCCAGCATTTT	CASSKQGRQPQHF
few	TRBV11-2	-	TRBJ2-7	14	TGTGCCAGCAGCTCCCTCCGGGACCCTTACGAGCAGTACTTC	CASSSLRDPYEQYF
-	TRBV2	TRBD1	TRBJ1-4	15	TGTGCCAGCAGTGTTACAGGGGGTGAGAATGAAAAACTGTTTTTT	CASSVTGGENEKLFF
-	TRBV29-1	TRBD1	TRBJ1-2	15	TGCAGCGTTGCGGACAGGGACCCCGTGGGCTATGGCTACACCTTC	CSVADRDPVGYGYTF
-	TRBV28	-	TRBJ2-1	17	TGTGCCAGCAGTCTGCTTAGGGGGCGGGAGAGCGACAATGAGCAGTTCTTC	CASSLLRGRESDNEQFF
-	TRBV27	TRBD1	TRBJ2-5	14	TGTGCCAGCAGCCGCGGGACAGGGGGCAAGGACCAGTACTTC	CASSRGTGGKDQYF
-	TRBV25-1	-	TRBJ1-2	17	TGTGCCAGCAGTGACGGATCGCCTTGGGCAGGGGTGAATGGCTACACCTTC	CASSDGSPWAGVNGYTF
-	TRBV4-1	-	TRBJ2-7	14	TGCGCCAGCAGCCAAGACGTGGGATCCTACGAGCAGTACTTC	CASSQDVGSYEQYF
-	TRBV12-5	TRBD1	TRBJ2-1	16	TGTGCTAGTGGTTTGGTACTAGGACAGGGTCCCAATGAGCAGTTCTTC	CASGLVLGQGPNEQFF
-	TRBV2	TRBD1	TRBJ2-1	13	TGTGCCAGCAGTTTCGGACAGGAAGGTGAGCAGTTCTTC	CASSFGQEGEQFF
-	TRBV27	TRBD1	TRBJ2-6	17	TGTGCCAGCAGTTTCCACAGGGGGCAATCTGGGGCCAACGTCCTGACTTTC	CASSFHRGQSGANVLTF
-	TRBV4-1	TRBD1	TRBJ1-6	19	TGCGCCAGCAGCCATCCGGGACAGGGCCGAGGGTCCTATAATTCACCCCTCCACTTT	CASSHPGQGRGSYNSPLHF
-	TRBV19	TRBD2	TRBJ2-7	15	TGTGCCAGTAGTATGGGAGGGTACGGGGCCTACGAGCAGTACTTC	CASSMGGYGAYEQYF
-	TRBV5-1	TRBD1	TRBJ1-4	16	TGCGCCAGCAGCTTAGGGGGCGTTGCAACTAATGAAAAACTGTTTTTT	CASSLGGVATNEKLFF
-	TRBV28	-	TRBJ2-6	16	TGTGCCAGCAGTTTATGGTTCCAGTCTGGGGCCAACGTCCTGACTTTC	CASSLWFQSGANVLTF
-	TRBV11-1	TRBD1	TRBJ1-1	14	TGTGCCAGCAGCTTTGACAGGGGGAACACTGAAGCTTTCTTT	CASSFDRGNTEAFF
-	TRBV7-9	-	TRBJ2-2	14	TGTGCCAGCAGCTTCGGAGAGGGCACCGGGGAGCTGTTTTTT	CASSFGEGTGELFF
-	TRBV10-3	TRBD1	TRBJ2-3	17	TGTGCCATCAGTGAGGCGACAGGGGACCCGCTCCGAGGTACGCAGTATTTT	CAISEATGDPLRGTQYF
-	TRBV7-9	TRBD2	TRBJ2-2	18	TGTGCCAGCAGCTTTTCCCCGTGGGGGGGGGAAAACACCGGGGAGCTGTTTTTT	CASSFSPWGGENTGELFF
-	TRBV5-1	-	TRBJ1-4	15	TGCGCCAGCACTAACCAGGCTGGCACTAATGAAAAACTGTTTTTT	CASTNQAGTNEKLFF
-	TRBV3-1/TRBV3-2	-	TRBJ2-1	16	TGTGCCAGCAGCCAAGGTAGCCCAGGTGTCTACAATGAGCAGTTCTTC	CASSQGSPGVYNEQFF
once	TRBV3-1/TRBV3-2	TRBD2	TRBJ2-1	15	TGTGCCAGCAGCCAAGGAGCGGGGACTTACAATGAGCAGTTCTTC	CASSQGAGTYNEQFF
-	TRBV6-1	-	TRBJ1-5	15	TGTGCCAGCAGTGAGGGCAGGGGTGGCAATCAGCCCCAGCATTTT	CASSEGRGGNQPQHF
-	TRBV14	-	TRBJ1-3	15	TGTGCCAGCAGCCAATGGGACATAGCTGGAAACACCATATATTTT	CASSQWDIAGNTIYF
-	TRBV5-1	-	TRBJ2-7	13	TGCGCCAGCAGCTCACTCCCCCGGGCCGAGCAGTACTTC	CASSSLPRAEQYF
-	TRBV2	-	TRBJ2-7	15	TGTGCCAGCAGTGAAAGGGGGGGCATTCCCTACGAGCAGTACTTC	CASSERGGIPYEQYF
-	TRBV7-9	-	TRBJ2-1	13	TGTGCCAGCAGCTTAGTACGCGGCGATGAGCAGTTCTTC	CASSLVRGDEQFF
-	TRBV20-1	TRBD1	TRBJ2-6	16	TGCAGTGCTAATGACAGGGGGGCCTCTGGGGCCAACGTCCTGACTTTC	CSANDRGASGANVLTF
-	TRBV3-1/TRBV3-2	-	TRBJ2-2	16	TGTGCCAGCAGCCAAGAAGGCCGGTGGGACACCGGGGAGCTGTTTTTT	CASSQEGRWDTGELFF
-	TRBV9	TRBD2	TRBJ2-5	13	TGTGCCAGCAGCGTAGGGACTAGCGGGAGACAGTACTTC	CASSVGTSGRQYF
-	TRBV6-4	TRBD2	TRBJ2-3	14	TGTGCCAGCAGTGACTCGGGCGGGGGAGATACGCAGTATTTT	CASSDSGGGDTQYF
-	TRBV5-1	-	TRBJ1-1	15	TGCGCCAGCAGCTTGGCTAGCGCACAGTCCACTGAAGCTTTCTTT	CASSLASAQSTEAFF
few	TRBV30	TRBD2	TRBJ2-7	14	TGTGCCTGGAAACGGGGGAGGGGTATGTACGAGCAGTACTTC	CAWKRGRGMYEQYF
-	TRBV13	TRBD1	TRBJ1-4	17	TGTGCCAGCAGCTTCAGGGGGCGGGACCCAACTAATGAAAAACTGTTTTTT	CASSFRGRDPTNEKLFF
few	TRBV11-1	-	TRBJ2-3	16	TGTGCCAGCAGCTCCTGGGACGGTGCTAGCACAGATACGCAGTATTTT	CASSSWDGASTDTQYF
-	TRBV7-8	-	TRBJ1-1	16	TGTGCCAGCAGCCGAATTGGAGGGGGAGGGTACACTGAAGCTTTCTTT	CASSRIGGGGYTEAFF
-	TRBV7-2	-	TRBJ2-1	19	TGTGCCAGCAGCTTGAGGGCCCCCCAGACCCAGAGCTCCTACAATGAGCAGTTCTTC	CASSLRAPQTQSSYNEQFF
-	TRBV9	-	TRBJ2-1	16	TGTGCCAGCAGCGTAGGGGGTGCGCCACCATACAATGAGCAGTTCTTC	CASSVGGAPPYNEQFF
-	TRBV11-2	TRBD2	TRBJ2-7	15	TGTGCCAGCAGCTTAGTAAGCGGGAGGGCGTACGAGCAGTACTTC	CASSLVSGRAYEQYF